This T cell receptor (beta chain) was sequenced for a study of shared clonotypes between healthy human individuals. For this clone: The antigen remains undetermined. The same CDR3 also results from other DNA sequences found in this sample.

The study drew all its donors from Caucasian adults living in Nashville, Tennessee. The authors loaded about 0.2 ug DNA, roughly 33,000 T cell genomes, into sorted-subset replicate PCRs. Only in-frame clones appear in the TCRdb table, and some are missing; sequencing was by immunoSEQ multiplex PCR. The sample yields more than 1,200,000 clones, around 98.5% seen once. Study-wide results and caveats: A handful of donors shared about 4.5% of their naive CD4 clonotypes. Sampling was confined to blood; repertoires within tissues likely differ.

Trimming left V 2 bases short and J 0 bases short, with 8 bases between. The V gene's germline CDR1 is SGDLS and CDR2 YYNGEE. This CDR3 is 15 amino acids long. The chain uses TRBV9 and TRBJ2-2, with D perhaps TRBD2 (6 bases). This clonotype originated in a man younger than 45 in good health. The sample consisted of naive CD4+ T cells sorted from blood. Documented subset: CD45RA+ positively selected. Here the CDR3 reads CASSVGGTNTGELFF. The DNA of the CDR3 is TGTGCCAGCAGCGTGGGGGGAACGAACACCGGGGAGCTGTTTTTT.